Sequencing of this T cell receptor (beta chain) was carried out in a study of blood T cell repertoires in COVID-19. In the authors' workflow: Reference gene primers were amplified, and this amplification served to estimate nucleated cell counts. The data were produced by immunoSEQ multiplex PCR, yet TCRdb's version contains in-frame clones alone and is incomplete. V and J calls and clone size are those listed in that table; D and trimming were worked out from the DNA. This table holds 80,000 to 90,000 clones, around nine tenths found once. The CDR3 extends over 15 amino acids. V lost 3 bases to trimming and J lost 0 bases, with 9 bases between them. In germline, CDR1 is LGHDT, CDR2 YNNKEL (reference sequence). This clone was recorded only once.

This receptor was taken from a man aged 35-49 years with acute or convalescent COVID-19. The sample consisted of peripheral blood. The rearrangement uses TRBV3-1 (or the pseudogene TRBV3-2) and TRBJ2-1; D perhaps matches TRBD2 (5 bases). CDR3 DNA: TGTGCCAGCAGCCAGAGCGGCTTCTCCTACAATGAGCAGTTCTTC. Amino acid sequence: CASSQSGFSYNEQFF.